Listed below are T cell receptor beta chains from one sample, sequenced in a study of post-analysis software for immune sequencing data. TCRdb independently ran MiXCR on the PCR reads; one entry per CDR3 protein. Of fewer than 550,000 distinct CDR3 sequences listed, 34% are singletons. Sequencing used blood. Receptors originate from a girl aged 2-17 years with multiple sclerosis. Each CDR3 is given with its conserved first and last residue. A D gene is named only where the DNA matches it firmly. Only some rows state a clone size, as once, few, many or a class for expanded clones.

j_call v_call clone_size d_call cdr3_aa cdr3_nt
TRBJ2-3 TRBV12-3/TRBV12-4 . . CASSRLATTDTQYF TGTGCCAGCAGCAGGCTAGCAACGACAGATACGCAGTATTTT
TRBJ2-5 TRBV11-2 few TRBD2 CASSEGLAETQYF TGTGCCAGCAGCGAGGGACTAGCAGAGACCCAGTACTTC
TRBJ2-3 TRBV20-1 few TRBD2 CSARLAGVNTQYF TGCAGTGCTAGGTTAGCGGGAGTAAATACGCAGTATTTT
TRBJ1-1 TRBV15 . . CATRTVWFGAEAFF TGTGCCACCAGGACCGTATGGTTTGGTGCTGAAGCTTTCTTT
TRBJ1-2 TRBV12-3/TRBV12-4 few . CASSSHPTRAYGYTF TGTGCCAGCAGTTCACACCCTACTAGAGCCTATGGCTACACCTTC
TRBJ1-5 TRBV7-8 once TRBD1 CASSLAGQAGSNQPRHF TGTGCCAGCAGCTTAGCCGGACAGGCGGGGAGCAATCAGCCCCGGCATTTT
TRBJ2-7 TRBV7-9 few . CASSVGQRAYEQYF TGTGCCAGCAGCGTCGGACAGCGAGCCTACGAGCAGTACTTC
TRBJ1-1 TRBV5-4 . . CASSLGGLPNTEAFF TGTGCCAGCAGCTTGGGTGGACTTCCGAACACTGAAGCTTTCTTT
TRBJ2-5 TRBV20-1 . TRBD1 CSGGTGLQETQYF TGCAGTGGAGGGACAGGGTTGCAGGAGACCCAGTACTTC
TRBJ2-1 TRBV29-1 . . CSVWTEYQETQFF TGCAGCGTATGGACTGAGTACCAAGAGACCCAGTTCTTC
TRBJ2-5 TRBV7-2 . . CACGLAGTQETQYF TGTGCCTGCGGCTTGGCAGGGACCCAAGAGACCCAGTACTTC
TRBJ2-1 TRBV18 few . CASSPRKVDEQFF TGTGCCAGCTCACCGCGGAAAGTGGATGAGCAGTTCTTC
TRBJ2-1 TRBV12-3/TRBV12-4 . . CASSFQFNEQFF TGTGCCAGCAGTTTTCAGTTCAATGAGCAGTTCTTC
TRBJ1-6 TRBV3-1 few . CASSQGAGQESPLHF TGTGCCAGCAGCCAAGGGGCAGGGCAGGAATCACCCCTCCACTTT
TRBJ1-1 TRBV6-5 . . CASSYSASGAGAFF TGTGCCAGCAGTTACTCAGCCTCAGGAGCTGGAGCTTTCTTT
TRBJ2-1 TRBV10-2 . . CASSGDPDLDNEQFF TGCGCCAGCAGTGGAGACCCAGATCTCGACAATGAGCAGTTCTTC
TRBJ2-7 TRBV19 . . CASSIAPGPYEQYF TGTGCCAGTAGTATAGCCCCGGGACCCTACGAGCAGTACTTC
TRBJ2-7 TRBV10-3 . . CAISEQGDNEQYF TGTGCCATCAGTGAACAAGGGGACAACGAGCAGTACTTC
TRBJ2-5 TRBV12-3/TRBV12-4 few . CASSFETSTPQQTQYF TGTGCCAGCAGTTTCGAAACTAGCACCCCTCAGCAGACCCAGTACTTC
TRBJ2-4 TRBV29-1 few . CSAVAKNIQYF TGCAGCGCTGTGGCCAAAAACATTCAGTACTTC